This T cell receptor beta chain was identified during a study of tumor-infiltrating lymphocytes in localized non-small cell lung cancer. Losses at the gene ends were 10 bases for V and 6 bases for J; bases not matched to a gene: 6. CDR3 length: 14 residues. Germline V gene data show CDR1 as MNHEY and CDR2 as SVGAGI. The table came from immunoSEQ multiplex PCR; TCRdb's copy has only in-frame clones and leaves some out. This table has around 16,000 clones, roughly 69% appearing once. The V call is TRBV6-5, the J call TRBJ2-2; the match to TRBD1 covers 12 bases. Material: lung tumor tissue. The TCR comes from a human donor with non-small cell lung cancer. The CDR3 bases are TGTGCCACGGGACAGGGGGCGGTTGCCGGGGAGCTGTTTTTT. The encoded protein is CATGQGAVAGELFF.